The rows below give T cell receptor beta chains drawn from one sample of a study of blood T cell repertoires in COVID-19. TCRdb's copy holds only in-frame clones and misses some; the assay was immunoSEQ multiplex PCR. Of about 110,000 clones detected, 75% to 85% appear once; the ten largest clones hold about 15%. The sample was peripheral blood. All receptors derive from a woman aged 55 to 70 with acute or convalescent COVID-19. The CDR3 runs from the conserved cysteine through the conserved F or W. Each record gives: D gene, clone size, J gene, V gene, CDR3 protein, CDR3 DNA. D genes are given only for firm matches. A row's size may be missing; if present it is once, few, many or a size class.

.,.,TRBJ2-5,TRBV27,CASSLGSGAQYF,TGTGCCAGCAGTTTAGGTTCAGGGGCCCAGTACTTC
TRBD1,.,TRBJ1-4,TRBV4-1,CASSQEWTGVKLFF,TGCGCCAGCAGCCAAGAATGGACAGGGGTAAAACTGTTTTTT
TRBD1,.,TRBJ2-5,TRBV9,CASSVGGGRGNLKTQYF,TGTGCCAGCAGCGTAGGAGGGGGCAGGGGAAATTTGAAGACCCAGTACTTC
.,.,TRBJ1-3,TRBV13,CASSLGWGGLSGNTIYF,TGTGCCAGCAGCTTAGGGTGGGGGGGACTCTCTGGAAACACCATATATTTT
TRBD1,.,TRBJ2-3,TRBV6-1,CASSEDRGPTDTQYF,TGTGCCAGCAGTGAAGACAGGGGGCCCACAGATACGCAGTATTTT
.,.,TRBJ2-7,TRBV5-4,CASSLGGQGRSYEQYF,TGTGCCAGCAGCTTGGGAGGGCAGGGGCGCTCCTACGAGCAGTACTTC
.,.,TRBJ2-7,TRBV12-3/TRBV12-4,CASSAGAYYEQYF,TGTGCCAGCAGCGCTGGGGCCTACTACGAGCAGTACTTC
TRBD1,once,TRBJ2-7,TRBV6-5,CASSQGVYEQYF,TGTGCCAGCAGTCAGGGGGTCTACGAGCAGTACTTC
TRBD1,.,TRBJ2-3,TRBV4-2,CASSPTRGGRADTQYF,TGTGCCAGCAGCCCCACGAGAGGGGGCAGGGCAGATACGCAGTATTTT
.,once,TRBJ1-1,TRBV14,CASSQWGREAFF,TGTGCCAGCAGCCAATGGGGCAGGGAAGCTTTCTTT
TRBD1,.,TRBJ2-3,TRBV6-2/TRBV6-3,CASIPQGALTDTQYF,TGTGCCAGCATCCCACAGGGGGCCCTCACAGATACGCAGTATTTT
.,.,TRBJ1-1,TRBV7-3,CASSFFQGKAFF,TGTGCCAGCAGCTTCTTCCAGGGGAAAGCTTTCTTT
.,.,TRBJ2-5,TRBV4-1,CASSRLVLETQYF,TGCGCCAGCAGCCGACTAGTCCTGGAGACCCAGTACTTC
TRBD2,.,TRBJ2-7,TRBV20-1,CSASPVSGGSLTYEQYF,TGCAGTGCTAGTCCCGTTAGCGGGGGTTCCTTAACCTACGAGCAGTACTTC
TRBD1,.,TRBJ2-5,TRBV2,CASSLTGAIEIGTQYF,TGTGCCAGCAGCCTCACAGGGGCAATAGAAATAGGGACCCAGTACTTC
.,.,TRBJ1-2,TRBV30,CAWSNVSPGGYTF,TGTGCCTGGAGTAACGTCTCCCCGGGTGGCTACACCTTC
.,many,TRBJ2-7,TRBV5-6,CASSFSSSSYEQYF,TGTGCCAGCAGCTTTAGCTCGAGCTCCTACGAGCAGTACTTC
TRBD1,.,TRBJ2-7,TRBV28,CASSSSGQGVDEQYF,TGTGCCAGCAGTTCGTCGGGACAGGGGGTAGACGAGCAGTACTTC
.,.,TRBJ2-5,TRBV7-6,CASSSAQGSIQETQYF,TGTGCCAGCAGCTCGGCACAGGGCTCTATCCAAGAGACCCAGTACTTC
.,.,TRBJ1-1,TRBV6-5,CASSSLSQGNTEAFF,TGTGCCAGCAGCTCCCTTTCACAGGGGAACACTGAAGCTTTCTTT
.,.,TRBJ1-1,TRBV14,CASSLLGIGGTEAFF,TGTGCCAGCAGCCTCCTCGGTATAGGGGGCACTGAAGCTTTCTTT
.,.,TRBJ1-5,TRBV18,CASSQGSRSNQPQHF,TGTGCCAGCTCGCAGGGGAGTCGAAGCAATCAGCCCCAGCATTTT
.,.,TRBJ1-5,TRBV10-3,CAIGQQPQHF,TGTGCCATCGGACAGCAGCCCCAGCATTTT
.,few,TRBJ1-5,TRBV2,CASSAGLGGGDQPQHF,TGTGCCAGCAGTGCAGGGTTGGGGGGGGGCGATCAGCCCCAGCATTTT
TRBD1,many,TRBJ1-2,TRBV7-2,CASSLAKDRGNYGYTF,TGTGCCAGCAGCTTAGCTAAGGACAGGGGGAACTATGGCTACACCTTC
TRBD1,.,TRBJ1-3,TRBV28,CASSPGDRGWKGNTIYF,TGTGCCAGCAGTCCCGGGGACAGGGGGTGGAAGGGAAACACCATATATTTT
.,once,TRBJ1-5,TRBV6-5,CASSPSDRYQPQHF,TGTGCCAGCAGTCCCTCCGACAGGTATCAGCCCCAGCATTTT
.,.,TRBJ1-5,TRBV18,CASSPRGGVSNQPQHF,TGTGCCAGCTCACCACGGGGAGGGGTTAGCAATCAGCCCCAGCATTTT
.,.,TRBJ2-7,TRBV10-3,CAISESGSTYEQYF,TGTGCCATCAGTGAGTCGGGCAGCACCTACGAGCAGTACTTC
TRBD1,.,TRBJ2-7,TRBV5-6,CASSSATGALPPYEQYF,TGTGCCAGCAGCTCCGCCACAGGGGCCTTACCTCCCTACGAGCAGTACTTC
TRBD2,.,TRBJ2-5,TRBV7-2,CASSLVRLAGGRSETQYF,TGTGCCAGCAGCTTAGTGCGGCTAGCGGGGGGGCGTTCTGAGACCCAGTACTTC
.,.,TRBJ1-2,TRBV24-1,CATSDPQGNTANYGYTF,TGTGCCACCAGTGACCCTCAGGGAAACACAGCTAACTATGGCTACACCTTC
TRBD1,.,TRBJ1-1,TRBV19,CASSITGGVTEAFF,TGTGCCAGTAGTATAACAGGGGGTGTTACTGAAGCTTTCTTT
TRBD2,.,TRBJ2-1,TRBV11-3,CASSLMGRGNEQFF,TGTGCCAGCAGCTTAATGGGGAGGGGTAATGAGCAGTTCTTC
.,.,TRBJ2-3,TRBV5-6,CASSWRQLFTDTQYF,TGTGCCAGCAGCTGGAGACAGCTATTCACAGATACGCAGTATTTT
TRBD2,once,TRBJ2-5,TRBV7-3,CASSLSGGNLETQYF,TGTGCCAGCAGCTTAAGCGGGGGGAATCTAGAGACCCAGTACTTC
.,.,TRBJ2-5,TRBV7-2,CASSLEEGETQYF,TGTGCCAGCAGCTTAGAGGAGGGGGAGACCCAGTACTTC
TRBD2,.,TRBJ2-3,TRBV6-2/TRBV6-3,CASSEGLAGPTDTQYF,TGTGCCAGCAGTGAGGGACTAGCTGGTCCGACAGATACGCAGTATTTT
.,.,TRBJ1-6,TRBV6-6,CASHPGGNSPLHF,TGTGCCAGCCACCCGGGGGGGAATTCACCCCTCCACTTT
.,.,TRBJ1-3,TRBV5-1,CASSVGGNLGNTIYF,TGCGCCAGCAGCGTCGGAGGGAACCTTGGAAACACCATATATTTT
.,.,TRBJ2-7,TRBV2,CASRVRGVSYEQYF,TGTGCCAGCAGGGTCAGGGGGGTCTCCTACGAGCAGTACTTC
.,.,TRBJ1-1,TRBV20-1,CSAAHSEAFF,TGCAGTGCTGCCCACAGTGAAGCTTTCTTT
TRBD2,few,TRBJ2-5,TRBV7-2,CASSFSSSGGQETQYF,TGTGCCAGCAGCTTTTCGTCCTCGGGGGGCCAAGAGACCCAGTACTTC
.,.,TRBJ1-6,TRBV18,CASSPRVANSPLHF,TGTGCCAGCTCGCCCAGGGTCGCTAATTCACCCCTCCACTTT
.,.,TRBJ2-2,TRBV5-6,CASSLFRTPKNTGELFF,TGTGCCAGCAGCTTGTTTCGGACACCCAAGAACACCGGGGAGCTGTTTTTT
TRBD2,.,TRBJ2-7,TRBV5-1,CASSSQPGLGSYEQYF,TGCGCCAGCAGCTCGCAACCGGGACTAGGTTCCTACGAGCAGTACTTC
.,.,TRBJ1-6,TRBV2,CASSVGAGDNSPLHF,TGTGCCAGCAGTGTCGGGGCAGGGGATAATTCACCCCTCCACTTT
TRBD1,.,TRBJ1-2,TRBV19,CASSLLGQGDSGYTF,TGTGCCAGTAGTCTCCTGGGACAGGGGGACTCTGGCTACACCTTC
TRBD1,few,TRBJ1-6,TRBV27,CASSLLGQGPNSPLHF,TGTGCCAGCAGTTTACTGGGACAGGGTCCTAATTCACCCCTCCACTTT
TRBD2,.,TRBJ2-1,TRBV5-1,CASSPGAGGPFEQFF,TGCGCCAGCAGCCCAGGAGCGGGGGGGCCTTTTGAGCAGTTCTTC
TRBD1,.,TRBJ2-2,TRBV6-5,CASSITGGNTGELFF,TGTGCCAGCAGTATTACAGGGGGCAACACCGGGGAGCTGTTTTTT
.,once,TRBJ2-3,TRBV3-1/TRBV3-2,CASSPYSDTQYF,TGTGCCAGCAGCCCGTATTCAGATACGCAGTATTTT
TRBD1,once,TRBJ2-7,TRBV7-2,CASSLDRKGYEQYF,TGTGCCAGCAGCCTGGACAGGAAGGGCTACGAGCAGTACTTC
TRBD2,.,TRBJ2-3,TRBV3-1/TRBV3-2,CAGLRAGGSVNTQYF,TGTGCCGGCCTCAGGGCGGGGGGGTCCGTAAATACGCAGTATTTT